The 20 T cell receptor beta chains given below trace back to one sample, sequenced in a study of blood T cell repertoires in COVID-19. Profiled with immunoSEQ multiplex PCR; TCRdb holds only in-frame clones, not every one. Found here are approximately 210,000 clones, roughly nine tenths of them singletons; the top ten hold approximately 2.2%. The sample taken for sequencing was PBMCs or T cells enriched from blood (not recorded which). Every receptor here comes from a woman in her twenties or thirties who had recovered from COVID-19.

The V gene is TRBV11-2, the J gene TRBJ1-1, with 7 nucleotides matching TRBD1. Germline V gene data show CDR1 as SGHAT and CDR2 as FQNNGV. The CDR3 extends over 13 amino acids. After removal of 1 base from V and 5 bases from J, the junction contained 1 base not matched to a gene. The CDR3 DNA reads TGTGCCAGCAGCTTAGTCAGGGGGACTGAAGCTTTCTTT. Protein: CASSLVRGTEAFF.

V is TRBV13 and J is TRBJ2-1; D possibly corresponds to TRBD2 (5 bases). Germline V gene sequence: CDR1 PRHDT, CDR2 FYEKMQ (reference sequence). The CDR3 is 14 amino acids. Trimming shortened V by 0 bases and J by 3 bases, and 6 bases separated the two germline ends. The DNA of the CDR3 is TGTGCCAGCAGCTTAGGAGGGAGCTACAATGAGCAGTTCTTC. As protein: CASSLGGSYNEQFF.

The V gene is TRBV7-2, the J gene TRBJ2-2; 10 bases align to TRBD2. The CDR3 consists of 17 residues. Germline-derived CDR1 and CDR2 are SGHTA and FQGNSA. Germline trimming cut 2 bases from V and 1 base from J; bases unmatched to any gene: 4. The CDR3 protein is CASSLQAGGLNTGELFF. CDR3 sequence (DNA): TGTGCCAGCAGCTTACAAGCGGGGGGGCTGAACACCGGGGAGCTGTTTTTT.

The J gene is TRBJ2-5, the V gene TRBV18, with D hard to call. Germline values: CDR1 KGHSH, CDR2 LQKENI. The CDR3 extends over 15 amino acids. Trimming pared 2 bases from V and 7 bases from J, leaving 17 bases between. CDR3 sequence (DNA): TGTGCCAGCTCACCAAGGCCCCCAGAGGATGTGACCCAGTACTTC. This translates into CASSPRPPEDVTQYF. Full variable domain (outside the CDR3, taken from reference TRBV18 and TRBJ2-5): NAGVMQNPRHLVRRRGQEARLRCSPMKGHSHVYWYRQLPEEGLKFMVYLQKENIIDESGMPKERFSAEFPKEGPSILRIQQVVRGDSAAYFCASSPRPPEDVTQYFGPGTRLLVL.

This clone occurred once. The chain uses TRBV5-6 and TRBJ2-3; 7 bases agree with TRBD2. CDR3 length equals 17 residues. The ends lost 4 bases at V and 1 base at J; junction bases unmatched: 12. Germline loops: CDR1 SGHDT, CDR2 YYEEEE. CDR3: CASSPTVRLARTDTQYF. In DNA, the CDR3 is TGTGCCAGCAGCCCGACGGTTAGACTAGCTCGCACAGATACGCAGTATTTT.

This chain uses TRBV29-1 with TRBJ1-1, with D unclear. Germline CDR1 is SQVTM and CDR2 is ANQGSEA. With 4 bases removed from V and 2 bases from J, the gap between germline ends came to 11 bases. The CDR3 spans 13 residues. The CDR3 reads CSVVSGPNTEAFF. CDR3 nucleotides: TGCAGCGTTGTTAGCGGGCCTAACACTGAAGCTTTCTTT.

The V gene is TRBV29-1, the J gene TRBJ2-7; the D gene is possibly TRBD1 (5 bases). The ends were cut back, 2 bases at V and 5 bases at J, with 13 bases in the middle. The CDR3 loop spans 13 amino acids. From germline, CDR1 is SQVTM and CDR2 ANQGSEA. The DNA of the CDR3 is TGCAGCGTTGAAAGGGGCGTGAAAAACGAGCAGTACTTC. It specifies CSVERGVKNEQYF.

Here the CDR3 reads CASSKNTGFSGNTIYF. The DNA of the CDR3 is TGCGCCAGCAGCAAAAACACAGGGTTCTCTGGAAACACCATATATTTT. The chain has TRBV5-1 and TRBJ1-3; weak D call: TRBD1 (6 bases). This CDR3 comprises 16 residues. CDR1 and CDR2 (germline): SGHRS, YFSETQ. V was shortened by 4 bases and J by 0 bases, with 14 bases between the two germline ends. The whole variable domain, remainder taken from reference TRBV5-1 and TRBJ1-3, is KAGVTQTPRYLIKTRGQQVTLSCSPISGHRSVSWYQQTPGQGLQFLFEYFSETQRNKGNFPGRFSGRQFSNSRSEMNVSTLELGDSALYLCASSKNTGFSGNTIYFGEGSWLTVV.

V and J are TRBV7-8 and TRBJ1-1, with a tentative D call TRBD1 (6 bases). The CDR3 has 16 residues. Trimming left V 5 bases short and J 1 base short, with 17 bases between. Germline assignment: CDR1 SGHVS and CDR2 FQNEAQ. DNA for the CDR3: TGTGCCAGCAGCCCTACGTGGGGAGGGGGGAACACTGAAGCTTTCTTT. Its translation is CASSPTWGGGNTEAFF.

V is TRBV9 and J is TRBJ1-3; possibly TRBD1 for D (5 bases). The V and J ends lost 0 bases and 8 bases respectively, with 12 bases between them. The germline gives CDR1 SGDLS, CDR2 YYNGEE. This CDR3 comprises 14 residues. The CDR3: CASSVEDRLDTIYF. The CDR3 DNA follows: TGTGCCAGCAGCGTAGAAGACAGACTGGACACCATATATTTT.

The genes are TRBV14 and TRBJ2-5, with D unclear. Trimming left V 4 bases short and J 7 bases short, with 7 bases between. There are 11 residues in the CDR3. The V gene's germline CDR1 is SGHDN and CDR2 FVKESK. The CDR3 reads CASSLPRTQYF. The DNA for the CDR3 is TGTGCCAGCAGCCTCCCGCGGACCCAGTACTTC.

V is TRBV6-5 and J is TRBJ2-7, with 9 nucleotides matching TRBD1. The CDR3 spans 13 residues. Germline V lookup: CDR1 MNHEY, CDR2 SVGAGI. The V and J ends lost 6 bases and 3 bases, in that order; junction bases with no gene match: 3. The CDR3 protein is CASRSGQGYEQYF. DNA for the CDR3: TGTGCCAGCAGATCGGGACAGGGCTACGAGCAGTACTTC.

This clone has just one count. The chain uses TRBV2 and TRBJ2-1, with TRBD2 identical over 8 bases. CDR1 SNHLY and CDR2 FYNNEI come from the germline V gene. After removal of 7 bases from V and 4 bases from J, the junction contained 3 bases not matched to a gene. CDR3 length: 13 amino acids. The CDR3 spells CASKKREYNEQFF. Written as DNA, the CDR3 is TGTGCCAGCAAGAAGCGGGAGTACAATGAGCAGTTCTTC.

This CDR3 is CASSLEPSSGNTIYF. Here the CDR3 DNA reads TGTGCCAGCAGCCTGGAGCCGAGCTCTGGAAACACCATATATTTT. V usage is TRBV7-3 and J usage is TRBJ1-3, with D unresolved. V lost 5 bases to trimming and J lost 0 bases, with 11 bases between them. This CDR3 has 15 residues. The germline gives CDR1 SGHTA, CDR2 FQGTGA.

V gene TRBV14 combines with J gene TRBJ1-5; 11 positions match TRBD1. The germline V gene encodes CDR1 SGHDN and CDR2 FVKESK. This CDR3 has 13 residues. Trimming removed 2 bases from V and 14 bases from J; junction bases left unmatched: 5. CDR3 nucleotide sequence: TGTGCCAGCAGCCAATCCGGGACAGGGGGAAAGCATTTT. The encoded protein is CASSQSGTGGKHF.

This rearrangement joins TRBV13 to TRBJ2-5; D not certain. The V end was cut by 6 bases, the J end by 1 base, with 12 bases between. CDR3 length: 14 amino acids. From germline, CDR1 is PRHDT and CDR2 FYEKMQ (reference sequence). The CDR3 coding sequence is TGTGCCAGCAGACTAACACGGGTCCAAGAGACCCAGTACTTC. It translates to CASRLTRVQETQYF.

This clone appeared a single time. The gene calls are TRBV11-3 and TRBJ1-2; D is possibly TRBD1 (5 bases). CDR3 length: 16 amino acids. Deletions cut 1 base from V and 3 bases from J, with 15 bases between. CDR1 is SGHNT, CDR2 YENEEA, per germline. DNA of the CDR3: TGTGCCAGCAGCTTAGGTTTAGGAGGGGACGACTATGGCTACACCTTC. Translated, it gives CASSLGLGGDDYGYTF.

This rearrangement joins TRBV5-1 to TRBJ1-1; TRBD1 matches at 10 bases. The CDR3 is 16 amino acids. V shed 4 bases and J 0 bases; nucleotides not matched to a gene: 6. Germline V gene data show CDR1 as SGHRS and CDR2 as YFSETQ. In DNA form, the CDR3 reads TGCGCCAGCAGCCTGGGACAGGGGTTGGTGAACACTGAAGCTTTCTTT. Residues: CASSLGQGLVNTEAFF.

CDR3 sequence reads: CASSARGGGYTF. The CDR3 coding sequence is TGTGCCAGCAGCGCCAGGGGTGGTGGCTACACCTTC. This rearrangement joins TRBV7-2 to TRBJ1-2; D may be TRBD1 (6 bases). V lost 5 bases to trimming and J lost 7 bases, with 11 bases between them. This CDR3 region has 12 residues. From germline, CDR1 is SGHTA and CDR2 FQGNSA.

As regards this clone: Since the CDR3 does not end with the conserved phenylalanine or tryptophan, this likely comes from a read error. The limits of the CDR3 on the DNA are not certain, so only TCRdb's listed CDR3 is given. The V call is TRBV5-1, the J call TRBJ1-1. The CDR3 length equals 11 residues, ends included. From germline, CDR1 is SGHRS and CDR2 YFSETQ. The CDR3 loop reads CASSFPGGTEV.